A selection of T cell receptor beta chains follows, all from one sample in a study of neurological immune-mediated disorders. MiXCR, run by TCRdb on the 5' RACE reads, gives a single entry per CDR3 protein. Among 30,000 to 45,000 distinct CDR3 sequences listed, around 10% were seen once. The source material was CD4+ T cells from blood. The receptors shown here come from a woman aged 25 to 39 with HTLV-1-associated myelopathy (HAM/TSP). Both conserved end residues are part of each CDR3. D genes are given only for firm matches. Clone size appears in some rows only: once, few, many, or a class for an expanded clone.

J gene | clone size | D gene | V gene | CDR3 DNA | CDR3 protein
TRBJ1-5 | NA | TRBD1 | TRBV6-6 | TGTGCCAGCAGTAAGGACAGGGGGAAACAGCCCCAGCATTTT | CASSKDRGKQPQHF
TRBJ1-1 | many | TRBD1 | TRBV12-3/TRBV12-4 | TGTGCCAGCAGTTCTCAGCCCGACAGGGGGCTTGGTGAAGCTTTCTTT | CASSSQPDRGLGEAFF
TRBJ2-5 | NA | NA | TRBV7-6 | TGTACAAGCAGCTTTTTCTTGCACGGGAGCCAAGAGACCCAGTACTTC | CTSSFFLHGSQETQYF
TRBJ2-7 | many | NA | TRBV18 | TGTGCCAGCTCCGGAAAAACAGCCTCCTACGAGCAGTACTTC | CASSGKTASYEQYF
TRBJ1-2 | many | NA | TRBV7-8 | TGTGCCAGCAGCCTTAGGTGGAAGTCACAAAACTATGGCTACACCTTC | CASSLRWKSQNYGYTF
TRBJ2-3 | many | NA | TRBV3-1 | TGTGCCAACAGCCATCAGGGTAGGGATACGCAGTATTTT | CANSHQGRDTQYF
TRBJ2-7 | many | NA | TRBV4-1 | TGCGCCAGCAGCCAGGGGGACAACTCCTACGAGCAGTACTTC | CASSQGDNSYEQYF
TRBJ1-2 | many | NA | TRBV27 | TGTGCCAGCAGTTTATTTTCAGGGGCCAACTATGGCTACACCTTC | CASSLFSGANYGYTF
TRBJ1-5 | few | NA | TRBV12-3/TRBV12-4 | TGTGCCAGCAGTTTTCAGGGCCCCACTCAGCCCCAGCATTTT | CASSFQGPTQPQHF
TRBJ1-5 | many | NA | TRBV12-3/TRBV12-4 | TGTGCCAGCAGTTTATCCCGACAGAGAAATCAGCCCCAGCATTTT | CASSLSRQRNQPQHF
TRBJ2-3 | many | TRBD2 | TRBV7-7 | TGTGCCAGCAGCCCGGGACTAGCGGGGGGCACAGATACGCAGTATTTT | CASSPGLAGGTDTQYF
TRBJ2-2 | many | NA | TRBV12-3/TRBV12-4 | TGTGCCAGCAGTTTTGTGGGGGACACCGGGGAGCTGTTTTTT | CASSFVGDTGELFF
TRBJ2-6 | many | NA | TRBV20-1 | TGCAGTGCCCCGACAGGACCCTCTGGGGCCAACGTCCTGACTTTC | CSAPTGPSGANVLTF
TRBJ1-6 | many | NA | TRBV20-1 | TGCAGTGCTAGAGATCCCGTGAATTCACCCCTCCACTTT | CSARDPVNSPLHF
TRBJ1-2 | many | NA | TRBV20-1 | TGCAGTGCTAGCGCTACAGGGAATGGCTACACCTTC | CSASATGNGYTF
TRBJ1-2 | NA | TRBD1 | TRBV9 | TGTGCCAGCAGCGTACCAAGACAGGGGGGATATGGCTACACCTTC | CASSVPRQGGYGYTF
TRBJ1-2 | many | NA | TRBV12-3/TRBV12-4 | TGTGCCAGCAGGGTTAATCAGAACTATGGCTACACCTTC | CASRVNQNYGYTF
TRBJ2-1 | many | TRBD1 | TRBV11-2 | TGTGCCAGCAGCTTCCGGGACAGGGGTAGAGATGAGCAGTTCTTC | CASSFRDRGRDEQFF
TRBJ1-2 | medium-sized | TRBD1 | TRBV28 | TGTGCCAGCCAGACAGGACAGGCCGGCTATGGCTACACCTTC | CASQTGQAGYGYTF
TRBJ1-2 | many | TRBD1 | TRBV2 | TGTGCCAGCAGTACGACAGGGGCGCATGGCTACACCTTC | CASSTTGAHGYTF
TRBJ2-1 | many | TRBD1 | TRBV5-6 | TGTGCCAGCAGCTACGCGACAGGGCAACAGTTCTTC | CASSYATGQQFF